A selection of T cell receptor beta chains follows, all from one sample in a study of cytomegalovirus exposure and HLA in healthy donors. Data came from immunoSEQ multiplex PCR; TCRdb stores just in-frame clones and leaves some out. The sample has some 150,000 clones, 85% to 90% seen once. What was sequenced was PBMCs. These receptors originate from a woman under 40 in good health and CMV-seropositive. Each CDR3 is given with its conserved first and last residue. The D gene is left open where the match is weak. The size entry is marked missing in some rows and otherwise reads once, few, many or a size class.

TRBJ2-2 | NA | TRBV6-5 | once | TGTGCCAGCAGTTATGCCCGTGGGCCCGCCGGGGAGCTGTTTTTT | CASSYARGPAGELFF
TRBJ2-7 | TRBD1 | TRBV28 | NA | TGTGCCAGCAAATCGACAGGGGGCGTTTACGAGCAGTACTTC | CASKSTGGVYEQYF
TRBJ2-1 | TRBD2 | TRBV2 | NA | TGTGCCAGCAGTACCCTACCGGCTCGGGGCGGGGGGCGCAATGAGCAGTTCTTC | CASSTLPARGGGRNEQFF
TRBJ2-1 | NA | TRBV11-2 | once | TGTGCCAGCAGCCAAAGGGGATCGAACAATGAGCAGTTCTTC | CASSQRGSNNEQFF
TRBJ2-3 | NA | TRBV28 | NA | TGTGCCAGCAGCCCCGGGGGAGCGCTAAAGGATACGCAGTATTTT | CASSPGGALKDTQYF
TRBJ2-7 | NA | TRBV18 | NA | TGTGCCAGCTCACCACTCGCGGTAGAGTCAGTTCGGTACTTC | CASSPLAVESVRYF
TRBJ2-7 | TRBD1 | TRBV18 | NA | TGTGCCAGCTCACCCGGGACAGGTTCCTACGAGCAGTACTTC | CASSPGTGSYEQYF
TRBJ2-7 | TRBD1 | TRBV2 | NA | TGTGCCACCCGACAGGGGAGCTACGAGCAGTACTTC | CATRQGSYEQYF
TRBJ1-1 | TRBD1 | TRBV6-6 | few | TGTGCCAGCGCCACGGACAGGGTACAGCTGGCCTTT | CASATDRVQLAF
TRBJ1-4 | NA | TRBV9 | NA | TGTGCCAGCAGCGTATCCCCGGACGGGATCACCCTCGCTAATGAAAAACTGTTTTTT | CASSVSPDGITLANEKLFF
TRBJ1-2 | NA | TRBV13 | once | TGTGCCAGCAGCCGTTCAGGGATTCCCTATGGCTACACCTTC | CASSRSGIPYGYTF
TRBJ2-2 | TRBD2 | TRBV28 | NA | TGTGCCAGCAGTACCGTGGGACTAGCGGCTCTTAGGGAGCTGTTTTTT | CASSTVGLAALRELFF
TRBJ1-2 | TRBD1 | TRBV18 | NA | TGTGCCAGCTCACCATCGAACTACAGGGGGCGAGGCGGCTACACCTTC | CASSPSNYRGRGGYTF
TRBJ2-2 | NA | TRBV10-1 | NA | TGCGCCAGCAGTGAGTCGAGGCCCGGGGAGCTGTTTTTT | CASSESRPGELFF
TRBJ2-1 | NA | TRBV2 | NA | TGTGCCAGCACTTACTCAGGGGTGGCTGAGCAGTTCTTC | CASTYSGVAEQFF
TRBJ2-5 | NA | TRBV2 | NA | TGTGCCAGCAGTGATACGAGGCAAGAGACCCAGTACTTC | CASSDTRQETQYF
TRBJ2-1 | NA | TRBV6-5 | NA | TGTGCCAGCAGTTTCCCACAGGCGAATGAGCAGTTCTTC | CASSFPQANEQFF
TRBJ2-1 | NA | TRBV5-1 | NA | TGCGCCAGCAGCTTTTATGCGCTGTTGCCCTACAATGAGCAGTTCTTC | CASSFYALLPYNEQFF
TRBJ1-4 | NA | TRBV7-6 | once | TGTGCCAGCAGCCAAGGCGCGGGGACAACTAATGAAAAACTGTTTTTT | CASSQGAGTTNEKLFF
TRBJ2-2 | TRBD2 | TRBV7-2 | NA | TGTGCCAGCAGCTTACGGGGAGCTAGCGGGGGGAACACCGGGGAGCTGTTTTTT | CASSLRGASGGNTGELFF
TRBJ2-7 | TRBD1 | TRBV6-5 | once | TGTGCCAGCAGGGGACAGACGGGACAGGGTCGCAAGCAGTACTTC | CASRGQTGQGRKQYF
TRBJ1-1 | NA | TRBV7-3 | NA | TGTGCCAGCAGCTTAAGCGGGAGGGCTGAAGCTTTCTTT | CASSLSGRAEAFF
TRBJ2-1 | NA | TRBV4-1 | NA | TGCGCCAGCAGCCAAGGCCCCCAAGGAGGCAATGAGCAGTTCTTC | CASSQGPQGGNEQFF
TRBJ1-5 | NA | TRBV6-1 | NA | TGTGCCAGCAGTGAAGTAATACAGATAAATCAGCCCCAGCATTTT | CASSEVIQINQPQHF
TRBJ2-3 | TRBD2 | TRBV9 | NA | TGTGCCAGCAGCGAAGCCGGGGGGACGGATACGCAGTATTTT | CASSEAGGTDTQYF
TRBJ2-3 | TRBD2 | TRBV4-1 | few | TGCGCCAGCAGCCAAGGGACTAGCGGGGGGGCAAATCAAACAGATACGCAGTATTTT | CASSQGTSGGANQTDTQYF
TRBJ1-2 | NA | TRBV6-6 | NA | TGTGCCAGCAGGCAACAGGAAAACTATGGCTACACCTTC | CASRQQENYGYTF
TRBJ1-6 | NA | TRBV2 | once | TGTGCCAGCCAAAAAAAGGGCATCAGGGATTCACCCCTCCACTTT | CASQKKGIRDSPLHF
TRBJ1-4 | TRBD1 | TRBV5-1 | NA | TGCGCCAGCAGCGAGGGGACAGGGCGGTGGGAAAAACTGTTTTTT | CASSEGTGRWEKLFF
TRBJ1-1 | TRBD1 | TRBV14 | NA | TGTGCCAGCAGCCTTGGACAGGGCCTCACTGAAGCTTTCTTT | CASSLGQGLTEAFF
TRBJ2-1 | TRBD1 | TRBV11-2 | NA | TGTGCCAGCAGCTCTCCGGGACAGGGGTACAATGAGCAGTTCTTC | CASSSPGQGYNEQFF
TRBJ2-2 | TRBD2 | TRBV5-1 | once | TGCGCCAGCAGCGTACGGACTAGCGGTGCGAACACCGGGGAGCTGTTTTTT | CASSVRTSGANTGELFF
TRBJ1-4 | NA | TRBV27 | NA | TGTGCCAGCAGTTTACAGGGTGCTAATGAAAAACTGTTTTTT | CASSLQGANEKLFF
TRBJ2-3 | TRBD2 | TRBV4-1 | NA | TGCGCCAGCAGCCCATATAGGACTGGGACTAGCGGGTCCACAGATACGCAGTATTTT | CASSPYRTGTSGSTDTQYF
TRBJ2-5 | NA | TRBV25-1 | NA | TGTGCCAGCAGTGATCCAGAAGAGACCCAGTACTTC | CASSDPEETQYF
TRBJ2-7 | NA | TRBV5-4 | NA | TGTGCCAGCAGCTTGGGGTCAGGGGTGCCGTACTTC | CASSLGSGVPYF
TRBJ2-5 | TRBD2 | TRBV7-9 | NA | TGTGCCAGCAGCTTGGGACTAGCCGGTGGAGAGACCCAGTACTTC | CASSLGLAGGETQYF